Listed here are 10 T cell receptor beta chains from one sample, sequenced in a study of T cells in Graves' hyperthyroidism and ophthalmopathy (dated 2019 in TCRdb). Library preparation employed multiplex PCR. TCRdb names Illumina HiSeq 2000 as the instrument used. Amplification of TCR beta CDR3 regions was carried out from RNA transcripts. The TCR CDR3 was subjected to a first round of RT-PCR using the HTBI primer set and the Qiagen OneStep RT-PCR kit. The raw public data were reprocessed by TCRdb itself: fastp quality trimming at Q25, MiXCR clonotype calling, in-frame beta chains only. Every CDR3 protein is listed once, alongside the most common genes and DNA of its rows. In this sample the table shows about 380,000 distinct CDR3 sequences, about 18% of which occur a single time. The leading ten clones occupy 40% of the sample. Material: blood. The receptors here all came from a man aged 18-30 years with Graves' ophthalmopathy.

V and J are TRBV6-2 or TRBV6-3 and TRBJ2-1; TRBD2 is a possible D gene (5 bases). CDR3 size: 14 residues. From germline, CDR1 is MNHEY and CDR2 SVGEGT. The germline V and J ends were trimmed by 11 bases and 8 bases, with 22 bases remaining between them. The DNA for the CDR3 is TGTGCCCCCACATCGAAGGTGGGAGTTGATGAGCAGTTCTTC. Translating gives CAPTSKVGVDEQFF.

The rearrangement joins TRBV5-1 to TRBJ2-4; tentatively, D is TRBD1 or TRBD2 (5 bases each). Germline V CDR1 and CDR2: SGHRS, YFSETQ. The CDR3 extends over 15 amino acids. V lost 4 bases and J lost 12, with 23 bases in between. DNA of the CDR3: TGCGCCAGCAGCCAAGGAAGCCGGGACCCCCCACGTCAGTACTTC. This gives the protein CASSQGSRDPPRQYF.

This clonotype was seen a handful of times. The chain has TRBV6-1 and TRBJ2-6; TRBD1 agrees at 8 bases. V was clipped by 7 bases and J by 9 bases; unmatched bases: 5. CDR1 is MNHNS and CDR2 is SASEGT in the germline V gene. The CDR3 runs 13 residues. CDR3 nucleotide sequence: TGTGCCAGCAAGAGGACAGGGAGCAACGTCCTGACTTTC. Its protein is CASKRTGSNVLTF.

This chain links TRBV27 with TRBJ2-2, with D uncertain. The length of the CDR3 is 14 residues. Between the trimmed V and J ends, which lost 4 bases and 1 base, there was a span of 7 bases. Germline-derived CDR1 and CDR2 are MNHEY and SMNVEV (reference sequence). CDR3 nucleotide sequence: TGTGCCAGCAGTTGGCAGGAGAACACCGGGGAGCTGTTTTTT. Translation: CASSWQENTGELFF.

This clonotype was found many times. The chain combines TRBV7-9 with TRBJ2-1, with TRBD2 identical over 11 bases. The CDR3 is made up of 15 amino acids. The germline CDR1 and CDR2 sequences are SEHNR and FQNEAQ (reference sequence). J gave up 7 bases and V 6 bases, and 8 bases lay outside the gene matches. CDR3 in DNA: TGTGCCAGCAGTCGGGACTCTAGCGGGGGGAATGAGCAGTTCTTC. It yields the protein CASSRDSSGGNEQFF.

The J gene is TRBJ2-6, the V gene TRBV5-1; the match to TRBD2 covers 7 bases. Trimming at V came to 4 bases and at J to 8 bases, leaving 9 bases not matched to a gene. The CDR3 consists of 15 residues. Germline V gene sequence: CDR1 SGHRS, CDR2 YFSETQ. CDR3 sequence reads: CASSLPSGGPNVLTF. The CDR3 nucleotides are TGCGCCAGCAGCCTACCTTCGGGGGGTCCCAACGTCCTGACTTTC.

This clonotype was observed a handful of times. This chain joins TRBV11-2 and TRBJ2-1, with TRBD2 matching over 11 bases. The junction had 11 bases not matched to a gene; V was cut back by 4 bases and J by 9 bases. CDR1 is SGHAT and CDR2 is FQNNGV in the germline V gene. CDR3 size: 16 residues. Written as DNA, the CDR3 is TGTGCCAGCAGCTCAAGCCCTAGCGGGGGGCGGGGTGAGCAGTTCTTC. Its protein product is CASSSSPSGGRGEQFF.

This clonotype was seen ten or more times. The chain joins TRBV28 to TRBJ1-5, with D possibly matching TRBD1 (5 bases). The CDR3 spans 15 residues. Germline V gene lookup returns CDR1 MDHEN and CDR2 SYDVKM. V lost 8 bases and J 2 bases, leaving 16 bases between the germline ends. The CDR3 DNA sequence: TGTGCCAGCCCACACGTGCTGACAGGCAATCAGCCCCAGCATTTT. It yields the protein CASPHVLTGNQPQHF.

This clonotype was counted a few times. The rearrangement joins TRBV14 to TRBJ2-1; TRBD2 might be the D (5 bases). The CDR3 totals 13 residues. Trimming took off 3 bases at V and 6 bases at J, with 9 bases between the two ends. Germline V gene sequence: CDR1 SGHDN, CDR2 FVKESK. This CDR3 is CASSHLASNEQFF. CDR3 DNA sequence: TGTGCCAGCAGCCATCTAGCTAGCAATGAGCAGTTCTTC.

Ten or more counts support this clonotype. The J gene is TRBJ1-2, the V gene TRBV7-2; D perhaps matches TRBD1 (5 bases). This CDR3 is 16 amino acids long. Germline CDR1 reads SGHTA; CDR2 reads FQGNSA. The germline V and J ends were trimmed by 5 bases and 2 bases, with 18 bases remaining between them. The CDR3 coding sequence is TGTGCCAGCAGCCCTAGCACGGGGGGTGCGAACTATGGCTACACCTTC. It codes for CASSPSTGGANYGYTF.